This T cell receptor beta chain was sequenced for a study of CD8 T cells in ankylosing spondylitis. Regarding the study as a whole: Within peripheral blood, clones linked to disease were CD8+ and relatively rare. Ankylosing spondylitis blood appeared to be characterized by a TCR beta motif of about eight highly homologous variants.

Each CDR3 protein gets one entry after TCRdb re-called the 5' RACE reads with MiXCR. The sample consists of roughly 450,000 distinct CDR3 sequences, approximately 26% of them appearing once. In germline, CDR1 is SGHRS, CDR2 YFSETQ. The CDR3 is 15 residues long. Trimming left V 1 base short and J 5 bases short, with 13 bases between. This clonotype has only a few counts. Its target is not known. Sequencing used blood, either unsorted or a sorted T cell fraction (not recorded which). The gene calls are TRBV5-1 and TRBJ2-1, with unresolved D. The sequence was collected from a male donor with ankylosing spondylitis. CDR3 sequence reads: CASSLLGPGNNEQFF. In nucleotides, the CDR3 is TGCGCCAGCAGCTTGCTAGGCCCGGGCAACAATGAGCAGTTCTTC.